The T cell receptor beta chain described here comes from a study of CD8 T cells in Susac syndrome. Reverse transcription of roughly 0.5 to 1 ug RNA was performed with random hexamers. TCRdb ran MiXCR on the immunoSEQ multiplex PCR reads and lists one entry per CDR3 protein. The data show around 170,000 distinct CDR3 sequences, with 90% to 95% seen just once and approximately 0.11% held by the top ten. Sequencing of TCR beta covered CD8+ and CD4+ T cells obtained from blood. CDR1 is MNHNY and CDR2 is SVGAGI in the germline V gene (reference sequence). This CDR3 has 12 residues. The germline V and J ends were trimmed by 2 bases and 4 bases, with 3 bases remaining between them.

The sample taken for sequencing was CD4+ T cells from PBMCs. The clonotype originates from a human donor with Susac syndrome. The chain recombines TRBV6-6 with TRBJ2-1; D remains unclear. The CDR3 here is CASSYQYNEQFF. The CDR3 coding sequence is TGTGCCAGCAGTTACCAATACAATGAGCAGTTCTTC.